This record concerns one T cell receptor beta chain sequence. The specificity of this receptor is unknown. The record has no base qualities; no much larger clone is one base away. The data belong to a study of PD-L1 blockade in urothelial cancer (dated by TCRdb to the late 2010s). In terms of the full investigation: Every patient began therapy in the mid-2010s and was given atezolizumab 1,200 mg intravenously every 3 weeks. About 85% of the roughly 30 patients were males with bladder-origin urothelial cancer, and about 65% of the roughly 30 reported a prior smoking history. An ECOG performance status of 0 or 1 was recorded for the patients, and 0 to 3 prior chemotherapy regimens had been received by the patients. Blood samples were analyzed at two time points: 3 weeks after treatment start (second dose) and 6 weeks after treatment start. A median of 141,255 T cells and just over 80,000 unique TCRs was obtained from blood samples, and a median clonality of approximately 0.08 was observed. An exploratory multi-omic analysis was conducted of the somatic, immune and clinical correlates of response to PD-L1 blockade with atezolizumab in urothelial cancer. Pretreatment tumor samples, along with matched peripheral blood collected serially before and after atezolizumab treatment, underwent TCR sequencing. Durable clinical benefit was defined as progression-free survival longer than 6 months, and TCR features were also tested against progression-free and overall survival. In the same patients, pretreatment tumors underwent whole exome sequencing and RNA sequencing in addition to TCR sequencing. Several patients achieved durable clinical benefit and approximately 20 did not. Pretreatment blood TCR-seq was available for twenty-nine patients, at least one posttreatment blood collection was obtained for about 25 patients, and tumor TCR-seq was available for about 25 patients. General findings and caveats noted by the study authors: Patients with durable benefit showed greater expansion of tumor-associated TCR clones in peripheral blood 3 weeks after starting treatment (n ≈ 22, p = 0.022). Because the sample size was small (n ≈ 30) and many exploratory analyses were performed, the results are intended to be hypothesis-generating. Improved progression-free and overall survival was found to be associated with pretreatment peripheral blood TCR clonality below the median.

Including cysteine and phenylalanine, the CDR3 has 15 amino acids. Only the CDR3 portion is preserved as DNA: 45 bases, with reading frame beginning at the first base. CDR1 and CDR2 (SGHTA, FQGNSA) derive from the germline V gene. V loses 5 bases, J loses 2 bases, and the germline ends lie 13 bases apart. Each PCR received spiked-in synthetic TCR analog templates so that absolute template abundance could be estimated from read counts. The immunoSEQ assay used bias-controlled V and J gene primers to amplify TCRbeta CDR3 regions from genomic DNA. Rearranged TCRbeta segments were sequenced at approximately 20X coverage. Per the authors' processing: Sequencing errors were corrected by clustering and CDR3s were annotated against IMGT to assign V, D and J genes. Downstream analyses used only productive TCRbeta rearrangements, leaving out any out-of-frame or stop-codon sequences. To compute clonality, Shannon entropy was normalized by the log of the number of unique productive sequences and then subtracted from one. Clones differing between time points or between blood and tumor were identified using Fisher's exact test with Benjamini-Hochberg correction, with an adjusted p below 0.01 applied as the threshold. TCRdb mirrors the immuneACCESS table, restricted to in-frame sequences. Some clones are absent from its copies; in checked studies, under half trace to an unresolved V gene, and the reason for the others is unknown. V and J calls and clone size come straight from that table; D and trimming were deduced from the DNA. The table for this sample lists approximately 90,000 clones; approximately 81% of them were counted only once. The biggest ten clones account for approximately 14% of the sample.

Interpreted using the paper, the time point label stands for: pretreatment peripheral blood. A cohort of more than 25 patients with locally advanced or metastatic urothelial carcinoma, treated at Memorial Sloan Kettering on a trial protocol, was included. Peripheral blood mononuclear cells were collected from each patient pretreatment and during treatment, giving between 1 and 8 total time points per patient. The Qiagen DNeasy Blood extraction kit was used to purify genomic DNA from total PBMCs and tumor samples. PBMCs were collected pretreatment and during treatment, and were isolated and stored as previously described.

The clonotype was recovered from a man aged 55 to 70 with urothelial cancer. Recombination joined TRBV7-2 with TRBJ2-1; tentative D gene TRBD1, with 5 bases matching. The sequenced sample was PBMCs, obtained around atezolizumab (anti-PD-L1) treatment. The DNA is as follows: TGTGCCAGCAGCCCTCCAGGGCTCACCTACAATGAGCAGTTCTTC. Translation gives CASSPPGLTYNEQFF.